This T cell receptor (beta chain) was found in a study of T cells in Graves' hyperthyroidism and ophthalmopathy. V lost 1 base, J lost 5 bases, and 5 bases lay in between. The CDR3 has 12 amino acids. Germline CDR1 and CDR2: DFQATT and SNEGSKA (reference sequence). A patient was excluded if there was uncontrolled infection, other autoimmune disease, pregnancy or lactation. RNA transcripts provided the source from which TCR beta CDR3 regions were amplified. The TCR CDR3 was amplified in a first-round RT-PCR using the HTBI primer set. MiXCR, applied by TCRdb to the multiplex PCR reads, yields one record per CDR3 protein. The data hold 500,000 to 800,000 distinct CDR3 sequences, with just under 45% observed a single time. Notes on this clonotype: Antigen: not known.

Findings and limits, study-wide: Blood also carried most thyroid clonotypes expanded above 0.001.

This chain connects TRBV20-1 to TRBJ1-4; no definite D call. The material sequenced was peripheral blood or thyroid tissue (not recorded which). The clonotype was recovered from an adult man with Graves' disease, either hyperthyroidism or ophthalmopathy (not recorded which). The chain's CDR3 is CSARALNEKLFF. CDR3 sequence (DNA): TGCAGTGCTAGAGCGCTAAATGAAAAACTGTTTTTT.